The sequence of this T cell receptor (beta chain) was determined in a study of immune reconstitution after stem cell transplant in scleroderma. This clonotype is medium-sized by share. TCRdb ran MiXCR on the RT-PCR reads and lists one entry per CDR3 protein. The profile shows 3,900 or so distinct CDR3 sequences, nearly 6.5% of them singletons. Sampling was performed before or after autologous hematopoietic stem cell transplantation (not recorded which). The sequence came from a female donor with systemic sclerosis.

The CDR3 DNA is TGCGCCAGCAGCTTGGTCACCGGGACTCCCGAAAGCAATGAGCAGTTCTTC. This gives the protein CASSLVTGTPESNEQFF. The rearrangement joins TRBV5-1 to TRBJ2-1; maybe TRBD2 (6 bases). The germline V gene encodes CDR1 SGHRS and CDR2 YFSETQ. The germline V and J ends were trimmed by 0 bases and 6 bases, with 19 bases remaining between them. The CDR3 length is 17 residues.